The 26 T cell receptor beta chains below come from one sample, sequenced in a study of T cell responses to AZD1222 COVID-19 vaccine. Some clones are missing from TCRdb's copy, which holds only in-frame ones; the method was immunoSEQ multiplex PCR. Among about 67,000 clones listed, 80% to 90% were seen once. The starting material was peripheral blood, obtained on day 0 of AZD1222 vaccination. The receptors derive from an adult in good health.

There are a few counts of this clone. The chain couples TRBV7-9 to TRBJ2-7; D tentatively fits TRBD1 or TRBD2 (5 bases each). Trimming stripped 3 bases from V and 2 bases from J, with 11 bases between. The germline V gene has CDR1 SEHNR and CDR2 FQNEAQ (reference sequence). The CDR3 length is 14 residues. CDR3 sequence (DNA): TGTGCCAGCAGCTTCGGGACGGACACCTACGAGCAGTACTTC. It is translated as CASSFGTDTYEQYF.

Sample share makes this clone medium-sized. The chain links TRBV9 to TRBJ1-2; D perhaps matches TRBD1 (5 bases). Trimming shortened V by 2 bases and J by 1 base, and 6 bases separated the two germline ends. From germline, CDR1 is SGDLS and CDR2 YYNGEE. The CDR3 length is 13 residues. CDR3 in amino acids: CASSVQGNYGYTF. The CDR3 bases are TGTGCCAGCAGCGTTCAGGGTAACTATGGCTACACCTTC.

V is TRBV18 and J is TRBJ1-1; unclear D gene. Germline V gives CDR1 KGHSH, CDR2 LQKENI. This CDR3 is built from 12 residues. V lost 8 bases, J lost 1 base, and 8 bases lay in between. CDR3 bases: TGTGCCAGCCTACACCCGAACACTGAAGCTTTCTTT. It specifies CASLHPNTEAFF.

This chain joins TRBV6-1 and TRBJ2-7; maybe TRBD1 (6 bases). Germline values: CDR1 MNHNS, CDR2 SASEGT. V dropped 0 bases and J dropped 5 bases, with 14 bases sitting between them. This CDR3 is 15 amino acids long. The CDR3 sequence: CASSEAGRGYDEQYF. Here the CDR3 DNA reads TGTGCCAGCAGTGAAGCAGGCAGGGGTTACGACGAGCAGTACTTC.

The chain recombines TRBV4-3 with TRBJ1-2, with TRBD1 identical over 7 bases. The CDR3 has 16 amino acids. Looked up from germline, CDR1 is LGHNA and CDR2 is YSLEER. The J segment lost 0 bases and the V segment lost 2 bases, leaving 6 bases of the junction unmatched. The CDR3 DNA reads as TGCGCCAGCAGCCAACTAGGGACAGCCCCTAACTATGGCTACACCTTC. Translated: CASSQLGTAPNYGYTF.

V usage is TRBV4-3 and J usage is TRBJ2-1; D is uncertain. Germline V gene data show CDR1 as LGHNA and CDR2 as YSLEER. This CDR3 region has 13 residues. With 1 base removed from V and 9 bases from J, the gap between germline ends came to 10 bases. The CDR3 here is CASSQVARREQFF. DNA of the CDR3: TGCGCCAGCAGCCAAGTAGCAAGACGTGAGCAGTTCTTC.

The chain is built from TRBV3-1 (or the pseudogene TRBV3-2) and TRBJ2-1; D is unclear. The germline CDR1 and CDR2 sequences are LGHDT and YNNKEL (reference sequence). There are 15 residues in the CDR3. V shed 1 base and J shed 0 bases, with 7 bases lying between them. The DNA for the CDR3 is TGTGCCAGCAGCCAAGTGGGCTACTCCTACAATGAGCAGTTCTTC. Amino acids: CASSQVGYSYNEQFF.

The chain uses TRBV11-2 and TRBJ2-1; 7 nucleotides line up with TRBD1. The V gene end was trimmed by 3 bases and the J gene end by 8 bases; junction bases not matched to a gene: 10. The V gene's germline CDR1 is SGHAT and CDR2 FQNNGV. The CDR3 runs to 15 residues. CDR3 sequence reads: CASSLADTGVDEQFF. CDR3 in DNA: TGTGCCAGCAGCTTGGCGGACACAGGGGTCGATGAGCAGTTCTTC. Drawing the rest from reference TRBV11-2 and TRBJ2-1, the complete variable domain is EAGVAQSPRYKIIEKRQSVAFWCNPISGHATLYWYQQILGQGPKLLIQFQNNGVVDDSQLPKDRFSAERLKGVDSTLKIQPAKLEDSAVYLCASSLADTGVDEQFFGPGTRLTVL.

This chain joins TRBV28 and TRBJ2-3, with D uncertain. V lost 2 bases, J lost 3 bases, and 3 bases lay in between. The CDR3 sequence is 12 residues long. Germline V gene data show CDR1 as MDHEN and CDR2 as SYDVKM. CDR3 coding DNA: TGTGCCAGCAGTTTAGGGACAGATACGCAGTATTTT. This sequence encodes CASSLGTDTQYF.

The chain uses TRBV18 and TRBJ1-2; D is perhaps TRBD1 (5 bases). Germline V gives CDR1 KGHSH, CDR2 LQKENI. V was cut by 3 bases and J by 8 bases, with 13 bases left in between. The CDR3 has 13 residues. Here the CDR3 reads CASSPGPEGGYTF. The CDR3 coding sequence is TGTGCCAGCTCACCGGGGCCCGAAGGGGGCTACACCTTC.

The chain is built from TRBV19 and TRBJ2-7; 11 bases are a match to TRBD2. The junction had 10 bases not matched to a gene; V was cut back by 3 bases and J by 6 bases. Germline values: CDR1 LNHDA, CDR2 SQIVND (reference sequence). CDR3 length: 16 amino acids. The CDR3: CASSMGTSGRMGEQYF. The CDR3 DNA is TGTGCCAGTAGTATGGGGACTAGCGGAAGAATGGGCGAGCAGTACTTC. The entire variable domain, with the rest obtained from reference TRBV19 and TRBJ2-7, is as follows: DGGITQSPKYLFRKEGQNVTLSCEQNLNHDAMYWYRQDPGQGLRLIYYSQIVNDFQKGDIAEGYSVSREKKESFPLTVTSAQKNPTAFYLCASSMGTSGRMGEQYFGPGTRLTVT.

The chain employs TRBV29-1 and TRBJ2-3; D may be TRBD2 (6 bases). CDR3 length: 13 amino acids. Trimming removed 5 bases at V and 4 bases at J, with 13 bases between. Germline V lookup: CDR1 SQVTM, CDR2 ANQGSEA. The CDR3 DNA reads as TGCAGCGTTTCAGGGACTGGGGCAGATACGCAGTATTTT. Protein sequence: CSVSGTGADTQYF.

This clone has a single count. V gene TRBV19 combines with J gene TRBJ1-3, with D possibly TRBD1 on 6 matching bases. The CDR3 extends over 17 amino acids. V lost 5 bases to trimming and J lost 3 bases, with 20 bases between them. CDR1 is LNHDA and CDR2 is SQIVND in the germline V gene (reference sequence). CDR3 DNA: TGTGCCAGTAGTTTAACAGGGATCGGTTATTTTGGAAACACCATATATTTT. It translates to CASSLTGIGYFGNTIYF.

This clone appeared a single time. This chain joins TRBV3-1 (or the pseudogene TRBV3-2) and TRBJ2-3; 7 bases align to TRBD2. The CDR3 covers 15 residues. Trimming cost V 2 bases and J 0 bases; bases outside gene matches: 2. Germline V gene sequence: CDR1 LGHDT, CDR2 YNNKEL (reference sequence). Here the CDR3 DNA reads TGTGCCAGCAGCCAATCTAGCGGTAGCACAGATACGCAGTATTTT. Translation: CASSQSSGSTDTQYF.

The gene calls are TRBV28 and TRBJ2-5; D not certain. Germline V gene sequence: CDR1 MDHEN, CDR2 SYDVKM. The CDR3 is 14 residues long. Trimming removed 2 bases at V and 5 bases at J, with 12 bases between. This chain's CDR3 is CASSLSRMGETQYF. CDR3 nucleotides: TGTGCCAGCAGTTTAAGTCGTATGGGGGAGACCCAGTACTTC.

V and J are TRBV27 and TRBJ1-2; possible D gene TRBD1, 5 bases. V lost 5 bases and J 4 bases, leaving 11 bases between the germline ends. The germline CDR1 and CDR2 sequences are MNHEY and SMNVEV (reference sequence). The CDR3 sequence is 13 residues long. The chain's CDR3 is CASSRTRGYGYTF. The CDR3 DNA reads as TGTGCCAGCAGTCGGACACGGGGCTATGGCTACACCTTC.

This clone appeared a few times. The V gene is TRBV3-1 (or the pseudogene TRBV3-2), the J gene TRBJ1-5; D is uncertain. Germline CDR1 LGHDT, CDR2 YNNKEL (reference sequence). V lost 1 base and J lost 5, with 12 bases in between. This CDR3 region has 15 residues. CDR3 in DNA: TGTGCCAGCAGCCAAGGAGCTCGGCGGGATCAGCCCCAGCATTTT. Translation gives CASSQGARRDQPQHF.

This sequence joins TRBV12-3 or TRBV12-4 and TRBJ2-1, with D unresolved. V was clipped by 6 bases and J by 5 bases, with 11 bases between them. The CDR3 extends over 13 amino acids. The CDR3 sequence: CASSNGLDNEQFF. The CDR3 nucleotides are TGTGCCAGCAGCAACGGGCTCGACAATGAGCAGTTCTTC.

This clone was observed a single time. This chain's CDR3 is CASSFRLTAKNIQYF. CDR3 DNA: TGTGCCAGCAGTTTCCGGCTTACAGCCAAAAACATTCAGTACTTC. The chain recombines TRBV28 with TRBJ2-4; D is uncertain. The length of the CDR3 is 15 residues. Looked up from germline, CDR1 is MDHEN and CDR2 is SYDVKM. The V and J ends lost 3 bases and 0 bases respectively, with 9 bases between them. Variable domain in full (rest from reference TRBV28 and TRBJ2-4): DVKVTQSSRYLVKRTGEKVFLECVQDMDHENMFWYRQDPGLGLRLIYFSYDVKMKEKGDIPEGYSVSREKKERFSLILESASTNQTSMYLCASSFRLTAKNIQYFGAGTRLSVL.

The chain uses TRBV21-1 and TRBJ2-1; TRBD2, the table's D call, lacks a check against the DNA. TRBV21-1 is a pseudogene locus. The CDR3 length is 14 residues. For the CDR3, the DNA is TGTGCCAGCACTGCTAGCGGGGGCTGGGATGAGCAGTTCTTC. This encodes CASTASGGWDEQFF.

The V and J genes are TRBV10-3 and TRBJ1-1; maybe TRBD1 (5 bases). Between the trimmed V and J ends, which lost 4 bases and 4 bases, there was a span of 10 bases. CDR3 length equals 13 residues. Germline loops: CDR1 ENHRY, CDR2 SYGVKD. The DNA of the CDR3 is TGTGCCATCAGTGGGGACGGTTTCACTGAAGCTTTCTTT. As protein: CAISGDGFTEAFF.

This chain links TRBV24-1 with TRBJ1-6; maybe TRBD1 (5 bases). Trimming left V 4 bases short and J 9 bases short, with 15 bases between. Germline V lookup: CDR1 KGHDR, CDR2 SFDVKD. The CDR3 spans 15 residues. The CDR3 DNA reads TGTGCCACCAGTGACCCGGTAGGGGTGGGTTCACCCCTCCACTTT. This translates into CATSDPVGVGSPLHF.

The V call is TRBV6-5, the J call TRBJ2-4; D possibly uses TRBD1 or TRBD2 (5 bases each). V was pared by 0 bases and J by 6 bases, with 12 bases between. CDR3 length: 15 residues. Germline V lookup: CDR1 MNHEY, CDR2 SVGAGI. CDR3: CASSYSPSQGNIQYF. The CDR3, as DNA: TGTGCCAGCAGTTACTCCCCTAGCCAGGGAAACATTCAGTACTTC.

J is TRBJ2-7 and V is TRBV5-1, with D possibly matching TRBD1 (6 bases). Germline loops: CDR1 SGHRS, CDR2 YFSETQ. This CDR3 region has 15 residues. Trimming pared 1 base from V and 2 bases from J, leaving 13 bases between. Here the CDR3 DNA reads TGCGCCAGCAGCTTGCGGACGACAGGAACCTACGAGCAGTACTTC. It codes for CASSLRTTGTYEQYF. The full variable domain, rest sourced from reference TRBV5-1 and TRBJ2-7, is KAGVTQTPRYLIKTRGQQVTLSCSPISGHRSVSWYQQTPGQGLQFLFEYFSETQRNKGNFPGRFSGRQFSNSRSEMNVSTLELGDSALYLCASSLRTTGTYEQYFGPGTRLTVT.

As DNA, the CDR3 is TGTGCCAGCAGCAACGGAGCGAACACTGAAGCTTTCTTT. Its protein product is CASSNGANTEAFF. The J gene is TRBJ1-1, the V gene TRBV7-8; no clear D gene. In germline, CDR1 is SGHVS, CDR2 FQNEAQ. The CDR3 consists of 13 residues. V was pared by 5 bases and J by 1 base, with 8 bases between.

V usage is TRBV6-2 or TRBV6-3 and J usage is TRBJ1-6; D is uncertain. The V gene lost 0 bases and the J gene lost 5 bases, with 5 bases spanning the gap. In germline, CDR1 is MNHEY, CDR2 SVGEGT. The CDR3 sequence is 14 residues long. CDR3 in DNA: TGTGCCAGCAGTTACTCAGGGCATAATTCACCCCTCCACTTT. This codes for CASSYSGHNSPLHF.